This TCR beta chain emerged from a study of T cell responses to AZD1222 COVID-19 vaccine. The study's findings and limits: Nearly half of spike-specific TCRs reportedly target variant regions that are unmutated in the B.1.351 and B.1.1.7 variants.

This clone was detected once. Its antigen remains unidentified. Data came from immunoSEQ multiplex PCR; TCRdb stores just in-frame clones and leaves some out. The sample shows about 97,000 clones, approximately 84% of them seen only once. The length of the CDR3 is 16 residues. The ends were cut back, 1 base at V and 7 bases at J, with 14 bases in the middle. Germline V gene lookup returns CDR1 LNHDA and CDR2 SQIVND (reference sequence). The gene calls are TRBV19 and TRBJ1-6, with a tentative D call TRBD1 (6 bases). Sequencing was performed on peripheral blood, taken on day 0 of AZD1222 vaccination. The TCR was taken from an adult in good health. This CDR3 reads CASSIGGQVFNSPLHF. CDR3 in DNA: TGTGCCAGTAGTATAGGGGGACAAGTATTCAATTCACCCCTCCACTTT.